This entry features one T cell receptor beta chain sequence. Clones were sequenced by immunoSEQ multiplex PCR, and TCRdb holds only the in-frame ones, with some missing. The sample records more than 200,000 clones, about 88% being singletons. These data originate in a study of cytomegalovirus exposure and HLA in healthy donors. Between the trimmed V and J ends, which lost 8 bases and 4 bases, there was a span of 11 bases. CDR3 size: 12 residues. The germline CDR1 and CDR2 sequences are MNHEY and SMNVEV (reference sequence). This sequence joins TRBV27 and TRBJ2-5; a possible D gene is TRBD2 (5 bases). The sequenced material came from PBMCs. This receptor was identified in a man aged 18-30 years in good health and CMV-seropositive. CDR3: CASGAGGETQYF. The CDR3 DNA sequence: TGTGCCAGCGGTGCGGGTGGAGAGACCCAGTACTTC.